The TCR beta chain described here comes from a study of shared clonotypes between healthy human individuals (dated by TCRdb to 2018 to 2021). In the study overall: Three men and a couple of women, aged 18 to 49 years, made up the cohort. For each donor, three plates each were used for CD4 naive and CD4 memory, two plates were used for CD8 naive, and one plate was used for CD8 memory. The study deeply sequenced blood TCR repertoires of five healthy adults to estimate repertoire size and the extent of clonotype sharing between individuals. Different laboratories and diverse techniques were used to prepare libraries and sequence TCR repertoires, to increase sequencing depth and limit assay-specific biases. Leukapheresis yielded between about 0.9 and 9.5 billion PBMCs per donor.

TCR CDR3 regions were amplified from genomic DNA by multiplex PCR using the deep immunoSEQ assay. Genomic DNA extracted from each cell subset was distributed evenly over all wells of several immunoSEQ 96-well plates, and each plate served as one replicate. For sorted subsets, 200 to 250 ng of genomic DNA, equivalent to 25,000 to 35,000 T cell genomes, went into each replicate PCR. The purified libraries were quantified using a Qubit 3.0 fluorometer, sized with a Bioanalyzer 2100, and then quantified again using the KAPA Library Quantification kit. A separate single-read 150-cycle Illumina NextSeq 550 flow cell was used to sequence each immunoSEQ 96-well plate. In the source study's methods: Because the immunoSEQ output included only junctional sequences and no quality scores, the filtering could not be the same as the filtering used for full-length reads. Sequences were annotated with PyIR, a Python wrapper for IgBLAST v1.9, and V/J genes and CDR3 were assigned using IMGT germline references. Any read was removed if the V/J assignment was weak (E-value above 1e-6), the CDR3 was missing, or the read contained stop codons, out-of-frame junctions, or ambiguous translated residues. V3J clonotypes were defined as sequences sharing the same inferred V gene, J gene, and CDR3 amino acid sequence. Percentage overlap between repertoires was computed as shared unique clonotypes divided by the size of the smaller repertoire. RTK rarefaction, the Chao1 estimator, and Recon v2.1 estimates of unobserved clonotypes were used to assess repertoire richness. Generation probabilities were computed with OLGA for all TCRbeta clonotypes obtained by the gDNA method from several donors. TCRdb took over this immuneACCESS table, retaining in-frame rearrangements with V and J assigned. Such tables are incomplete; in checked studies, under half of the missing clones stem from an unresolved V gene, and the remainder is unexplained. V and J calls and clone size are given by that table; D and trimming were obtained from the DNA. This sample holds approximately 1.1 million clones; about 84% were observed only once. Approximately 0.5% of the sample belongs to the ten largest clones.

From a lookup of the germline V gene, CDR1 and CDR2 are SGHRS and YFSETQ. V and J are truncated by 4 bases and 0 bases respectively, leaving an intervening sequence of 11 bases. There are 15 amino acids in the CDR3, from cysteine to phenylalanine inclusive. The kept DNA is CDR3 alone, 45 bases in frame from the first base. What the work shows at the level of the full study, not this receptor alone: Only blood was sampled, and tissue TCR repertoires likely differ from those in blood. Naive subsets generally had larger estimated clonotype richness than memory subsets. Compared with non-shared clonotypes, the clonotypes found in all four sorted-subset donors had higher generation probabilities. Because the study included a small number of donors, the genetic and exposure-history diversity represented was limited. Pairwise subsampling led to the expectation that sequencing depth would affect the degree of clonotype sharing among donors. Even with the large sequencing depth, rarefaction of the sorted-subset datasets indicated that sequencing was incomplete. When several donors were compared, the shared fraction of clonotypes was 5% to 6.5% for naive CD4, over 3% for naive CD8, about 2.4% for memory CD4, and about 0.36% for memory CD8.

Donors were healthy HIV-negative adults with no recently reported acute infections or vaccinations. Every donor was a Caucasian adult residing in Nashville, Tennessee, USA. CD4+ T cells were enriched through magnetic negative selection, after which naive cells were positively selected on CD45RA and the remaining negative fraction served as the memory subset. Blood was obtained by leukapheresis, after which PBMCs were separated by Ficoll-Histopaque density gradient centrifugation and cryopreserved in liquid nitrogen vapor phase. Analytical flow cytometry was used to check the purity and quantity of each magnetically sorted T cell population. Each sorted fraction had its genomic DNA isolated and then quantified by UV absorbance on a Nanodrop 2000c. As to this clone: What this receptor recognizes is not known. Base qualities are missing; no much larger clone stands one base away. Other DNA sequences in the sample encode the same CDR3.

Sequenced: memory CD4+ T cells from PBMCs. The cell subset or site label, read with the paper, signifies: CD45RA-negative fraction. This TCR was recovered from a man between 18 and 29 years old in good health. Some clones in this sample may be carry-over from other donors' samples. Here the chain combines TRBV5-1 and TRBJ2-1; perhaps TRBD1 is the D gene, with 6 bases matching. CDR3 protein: CASSLQGASYNEQFF. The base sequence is TGCGCCAGCAGCCTACAGGGAGCCTCCTACAATGAGCAGTTCTTC. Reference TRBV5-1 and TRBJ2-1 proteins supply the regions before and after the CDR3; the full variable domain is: KAGVTQTPRYLIKTRGQQVTLSCSPISGHRSVSWYQQTPGQGLQFLFEYFSETQRNKGNFPGRFSGRQFSNSRSEMNVSTLELGDSALYLCASSLQGASYNEQFFGPGTRLTVL.